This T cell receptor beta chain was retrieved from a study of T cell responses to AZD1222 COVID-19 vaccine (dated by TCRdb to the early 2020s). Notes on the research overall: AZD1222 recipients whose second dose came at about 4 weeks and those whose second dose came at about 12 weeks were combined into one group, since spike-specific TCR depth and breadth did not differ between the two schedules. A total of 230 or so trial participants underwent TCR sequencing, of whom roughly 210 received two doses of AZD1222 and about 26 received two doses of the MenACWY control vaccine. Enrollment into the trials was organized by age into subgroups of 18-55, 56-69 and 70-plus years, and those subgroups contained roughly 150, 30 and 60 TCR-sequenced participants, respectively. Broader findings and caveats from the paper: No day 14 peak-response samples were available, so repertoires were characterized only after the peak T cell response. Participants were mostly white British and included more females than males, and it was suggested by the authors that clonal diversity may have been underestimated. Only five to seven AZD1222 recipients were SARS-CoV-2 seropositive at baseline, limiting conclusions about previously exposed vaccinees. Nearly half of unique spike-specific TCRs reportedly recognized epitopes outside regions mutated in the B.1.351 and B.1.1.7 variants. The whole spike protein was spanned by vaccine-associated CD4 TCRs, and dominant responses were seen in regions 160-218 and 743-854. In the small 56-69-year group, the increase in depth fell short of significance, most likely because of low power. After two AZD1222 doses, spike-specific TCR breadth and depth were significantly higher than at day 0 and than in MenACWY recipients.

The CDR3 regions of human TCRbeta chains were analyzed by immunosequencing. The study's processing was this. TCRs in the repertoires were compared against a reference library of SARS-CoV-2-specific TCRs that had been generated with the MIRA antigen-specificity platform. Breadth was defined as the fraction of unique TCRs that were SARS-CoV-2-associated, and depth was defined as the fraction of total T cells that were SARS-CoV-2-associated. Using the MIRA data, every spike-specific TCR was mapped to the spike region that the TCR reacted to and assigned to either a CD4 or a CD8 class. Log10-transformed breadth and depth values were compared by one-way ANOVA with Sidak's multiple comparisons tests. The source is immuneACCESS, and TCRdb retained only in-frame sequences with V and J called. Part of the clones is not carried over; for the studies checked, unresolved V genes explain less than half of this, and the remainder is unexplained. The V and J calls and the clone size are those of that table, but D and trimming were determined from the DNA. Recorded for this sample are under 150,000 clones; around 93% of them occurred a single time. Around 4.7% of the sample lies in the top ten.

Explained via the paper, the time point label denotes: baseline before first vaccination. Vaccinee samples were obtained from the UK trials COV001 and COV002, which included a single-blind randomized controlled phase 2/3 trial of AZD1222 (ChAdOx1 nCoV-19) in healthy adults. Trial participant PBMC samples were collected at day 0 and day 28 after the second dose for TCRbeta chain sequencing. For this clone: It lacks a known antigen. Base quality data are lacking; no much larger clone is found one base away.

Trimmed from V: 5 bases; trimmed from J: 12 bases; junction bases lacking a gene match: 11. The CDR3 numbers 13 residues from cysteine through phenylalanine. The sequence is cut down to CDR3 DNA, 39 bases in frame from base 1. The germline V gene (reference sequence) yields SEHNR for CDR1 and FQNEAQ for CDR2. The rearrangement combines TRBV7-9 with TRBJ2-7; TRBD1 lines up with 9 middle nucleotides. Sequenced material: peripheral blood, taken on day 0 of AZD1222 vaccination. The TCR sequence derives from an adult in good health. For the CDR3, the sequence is CASSPLQGQGMYF. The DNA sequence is TGTGCCAGCAGCCCCCTGCAGGGACAGGGAATGTACTTC.